This is a list of T cell receptor beta chains from one sample in a study of CD8+ T cells in alopecia areata. Assay used: immunoSEQ multiplex PCR; TCRdb lists only in-frame clones, some missing. The repertoire consists of around 82,000 clones, with roughly 51% occurring once and the leading ten covering approximately 5.7%. The sequenced sample consisted of NKG2D-high CD8+ T cells sorted from blood. The receptor source for this set is a human donor with alopecia areata. The CDR3 runs from the conserved cysteine through the conserved F or W. Fields, in order: V gene, J gene, clone size, D gene, CDR3 protein, CDR3 DNA. The D gene is left open where the match is weak. For some rows the clone size is stated as once, few or many, or as a class when expanded; others skip it.

V gene: TRBV27; J gene: TRBJ2-7; clone size: -; D gene: -; CDR3 protein: CASSLAGAYEQYF; CDR3 DNA: TGTGCCAGCAGCCTGGCGGGCGCCTACGAGCAGTACTTC
V gene: TRBV29-1; J gene: TRBJ2-7; clone size: -; D gene: -; CDR3 protein: CSVGGLDYEQYF; CDR3 DNA: TGCAGCGTCGGGGGGCTCGATTACGAGCAGTACTTC
V gene: TRBV7-2; J gene: TRBJ1-6; clone size: -; D gene: -; CDR3 protein: CASSSQGGPLHF; CDR3 DNA: TGTGCCAGCAGCTCACAAGGGGGGCCCCTCCACTTT
V gene: TRBV30; J gene: TRBJ1-2; clone size: once; D gene: -; CDR3 protein: CAGTAEEGGYTF; CDR3 DNA: TGTGCCGGGACGGCGGAAGAAGGGGGCTACACCTTC
V gene: TRBV5-6; J gene: TRBJ2-1; clone size: many; D gene: -; CDR3 protein: CASSLLLRGVNEQFF; CDR3 DNA: TGTGCCAGCAGCTTGTTACTTAGAGGAGTTAATGAGCAGTTCTTC
V gene: TRBV29-1; J gene: TRBJ1-1; clone size: -; D gene: -; CDR3 protein: CSVFARAAGGTEAFF; CDR3 DNA: TGCAGCGTTTTCGCAAGGGCGGCCGGGGGCACTGAAGCTTTCTTT
V gene: TRBV6-6; J gene: TRBJ1-1; clone size: -; D gene: -; CDR3 protein: CASSYRLLGNTEAFF; CDR3 DNA: TGTGCCAGCAGTTACCGGCTATTAGGGAACACTGAAGCTTTCTTT
V gene: TRBV29-1; J gene: TRBJ2-3; clone size: -; D gene: TRBD2; CDR3 protein: CSVDSSGRGDTQYF; CDR3 DNA: TGCAGCGTTGATTCTAGCGGGAGGGGAGATACGCAGTATTTT
V gene: TRBV7-9; J gene: TRBJ2-1; clone size: -; D gene: -; CDR3 protein: CASSLNNEQFF; CDR3 DNA: TGTGCCAGCAGCCTTAACAATGAGCAGTTCTTC
V gene: TRBV28; J gene: TRBJ2-4; clone size: -; D gene: TRBD2; CDR3 protein: CASSLFSGGAADIQYF; CDR3 DNA: TGTGCCAGCAGTTTATTTAGCGGGGGGGCCGCGGACATTCAGTACTTC
V gene: TRBV5-4; J gene: TRBJ1-1; clone size: -; D gene: -; CDR3 protein: CASSLDAFEAFF; CDR3 DNA: TGTGCCAGCAGCTTGGACGCCTTTGAAGCTTTCTTT
V gene: TRBV4-1; J gene: TRBJ2-1; clone size: -; D gene: -; CDR3 protein: CASSAGTRDEFF; CDR3 DNA: TGCGCCAGCAGCGCTGGGACTCGGGATGAGTTCTTC
V gene: TRBV9; J gene: TRBJ2-3; clone size: many; D gene: -; CDR3 protein: CASSVGLRTDTQYF; CDR3 DNA: TGTGCCAGCAGCGTAGGACTGCGCACAGATACGCAGTATTTT
V gene: TRBV29-1; J gene: TRBJ2-5; clone size: -; D gene: -; CDR3 protein: CSVLGAGTQYF; CDR3 DNA: TGCAGCGTTCTCGGGGCTGGAACCCAGTACTTC
V gene: TRBV28; J gene: TRBJ2-5; clone size: -; D gene: -; CDR3 protein: CASSRSGRGVETQYF; CDR3 DNA: TGTGCCAGCAGTAGGAGCGGTCGTGGTGTAGAGACCCAGTACTTC
V gene: TRBV27; J gene: TRBJ1-1; clone size: -; D gene: TRBD1; CDR3 protein: CASSGRRTGNTEAFF; CDR3 DNA: TGTGCCAGCAGTGGAAGGAGGACAGGGAACACTGAAGCTTTCTTT
V gene: TRBV5-6; J gene: TRBJ2-3; clone size: -; D gene: TRBD1; CDR3 protein: CASSLGTGFTDTQYF; CDR3 DNA: TGTGCCAGCAGCTTGGGGACAGGCTTCACAGATACGCAGTATTTT
V gene: TRBV7-9; J gene: TRBJ2-1; clone size: -; D gene: -; CDR3 protein: CASSFPFLGERGEQFF; CDR3 DNA: TGTGCCAGCAGCTTCCCTTTTTTAGGGGAACGGGGTGAGCAGTTCTTC
V gene: TRBV2; J gene: TRBJ2-1; clone size: -; D gene: TRBD2; CDR3 protein: CASSERGYNEQFF; CDR3 DNA: TGTGCCAGCAGTGAGCGGGGGTACAATGAGCAGTTCTTC
V gene: TRBV7-9; J gene: TRBJ2-5; clone size: -; D gene: TRBD1; CDR3 protein: CASSRTGAQETQYF; CDR3 DNA: TGTGCCAGCAGCCGTACAGGGGCCCAAGAGACCCAGTACTTC
V gene: TRBV13; J gene: TRBJ2-2; clone size: many; D gene: -; CDR3 protein: CASSLSDGELFF; CDR3 DNA: TGTGCCAGCAGCTTATCAGATGGGGAGCTGTTTTTT
V gene: TRBV6-1; J gene: TRBJ2-5; clone size: -; D gene: TRBD1; CDR3 protein: CASSEATGVLETQYF; CDR3 DNA: TGTGCCAGCAGTGAAGCAACAGGGGTTCTGGAGACCCAGTACTTC
V gene: TRBV9; J gene: TRBJ1-1; clone size: -; D gene: TRBD1; CDR3 protein: CASSGQGQMNTEAFF; CDR3 DNA: TGTGCCAGCAGCGGCCAGGGACAGATGAACACTGAAGCTTTCTTT
V gene: TRBV29-1; J gene: TRBJ2-1; clone size: -; D gene: TRBD2; CDR3 protein: CSVLLAVYNEQFF; CDR3 DNA: TGCAGCGTCCTACTAGCGGTCTACAATGAGCAGTTCTTC
V gene: TRBV5-1; J gene: TRBJ2-7; clone size: -; D gene: -; CDR3 protein: CASSFRGTFSYEQYF; CDR3 DNA: TGCGCCAGCAGCTTCCGCGGGACATTCTCCTACGAGCAGTACTTC
V gene: TRBV27; J gene: TRBJ1-5; clone size: -; D gene: -; CDR3 protein: CASSPRDTNQPQHF; CDR3 DNA: TGTGCCAGCAGTCCGCGGGACACCAATCAGCCCCAGCATTTT
V gene: TRBV6-1; J gene: TRBJ2-7; clone size: -; D gene: -; CDR3 protein: CASPGILAYEQYF; CDR3 DNA: TGTGCCAGTCCCGGGATATTAGCCTACGAGCAGTACTTC
V gene: TRBV5-4; J gene: TRBJ1-2; clone size: few; D gene: -; CDR3 protein: CASSLVSNYGYTF; CDR3 DNA: TGTGCCAGCAGCTTGGTCAGCAACTATGGCTACACCTTC
V gene: TRBV20-1; J gene: TRBJ2-1; clone size: -; D gene: -; CDR3 protein: CSARQLLGFF; CDR3 DNA: TGCAGTGCTAGGCAGCTGCTTGGGTTCTTC
V gene: TRBV15; J gene: TRBJ2-1; clone size: -; D gene: TRBD2; CDR3 protein: CATSTAIAGEFEQFF; CDR3 DNA: TGTGCCACCAGCACCGCAATAGCGGGAGAATTTGAGCAGTTCTTC
V gene: TRBV7-9; J gene: TRBJ2-4; clone size: -; D gene: -; CDR3 protein: CASSPSGQNIQYF; CDR3 DNA: TGTGCCAGCAGCCCTTCCGGTCAAAACATTCAGTACTTC
V gene: TRBV7-9; J gene: TRBJ2-7; clone size: few; D gene: TRBD1; CDR3 protein: CASSRQGVEQYF; CDR3 DNA: TGTGCCAGCAGTAGACAGGGCGTCGAGCAGTACTTC